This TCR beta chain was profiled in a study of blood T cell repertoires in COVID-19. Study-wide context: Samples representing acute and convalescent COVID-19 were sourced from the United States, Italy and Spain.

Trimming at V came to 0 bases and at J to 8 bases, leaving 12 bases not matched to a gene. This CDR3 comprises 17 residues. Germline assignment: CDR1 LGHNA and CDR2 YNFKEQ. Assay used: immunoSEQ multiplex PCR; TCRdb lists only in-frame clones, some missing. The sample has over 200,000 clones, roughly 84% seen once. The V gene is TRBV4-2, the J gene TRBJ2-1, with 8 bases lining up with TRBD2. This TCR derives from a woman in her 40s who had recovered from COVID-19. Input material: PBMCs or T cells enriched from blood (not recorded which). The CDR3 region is CASSQDPSGAGVHEQFF. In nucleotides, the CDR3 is TGTGCCAGCAGCCAAGATCCCTCAGGAGCGGGAGTGCATGAGCAGTTCTTC.